Sequencing of this T cell receptor beta chain was carried out in a study of regulatory T cells in long-lasting Graves disease. V was cut by 3 bases and J by 4 bases, with 15 bases left in between. Germline V lookup: CDR1 GTSNPN, CDR2 SVGIG (reference sequence). This CDR3 spans 14 amino acids. Time point defined: newly diagnosed GD, antithyroid drugs for less than 3 months. From RNA extracted from PBMCs, the TCR library was made. According to the study, TCR beta libraries were built with iRepertoire HTBI primers and CDR3-region Arm-PCR. MiXCR was run by TCRdb on the multiplex PCR reads, yielding one entry per CDR3 protein. Of about 360,000 distinct CDR3 sequences listed, roughly 16% were seen once; the top ten hold roughly a fifth. In its sample, this clonotype was seen many times. This sample also belongs to another study, concerning T cells in Graves' hyperthyroidism and ophthalmopathy. That work contributes: HTBI primers were the set used in a first-round RT-PCR of the TCR CDR3. Expanded thyroid clonotypes (above 0.001) were mostly also found in blood.

This TCR was recovered from a young woman with Graves disease. Sequenced material: peripheral blood mononuclear cells (PBMCs), taken at new diagnosis, from a patient treated with antithyroid drugs. The gene calls are TRBV30 and TRBJ1-2; the D is unclear. The CDR3 sequence is CAWSGPGLGYGYTF. CDR3 coding DNA: TGTGCCTGGAGCGGACCGGGCCTAGGCTATGGCTACACCTTC.